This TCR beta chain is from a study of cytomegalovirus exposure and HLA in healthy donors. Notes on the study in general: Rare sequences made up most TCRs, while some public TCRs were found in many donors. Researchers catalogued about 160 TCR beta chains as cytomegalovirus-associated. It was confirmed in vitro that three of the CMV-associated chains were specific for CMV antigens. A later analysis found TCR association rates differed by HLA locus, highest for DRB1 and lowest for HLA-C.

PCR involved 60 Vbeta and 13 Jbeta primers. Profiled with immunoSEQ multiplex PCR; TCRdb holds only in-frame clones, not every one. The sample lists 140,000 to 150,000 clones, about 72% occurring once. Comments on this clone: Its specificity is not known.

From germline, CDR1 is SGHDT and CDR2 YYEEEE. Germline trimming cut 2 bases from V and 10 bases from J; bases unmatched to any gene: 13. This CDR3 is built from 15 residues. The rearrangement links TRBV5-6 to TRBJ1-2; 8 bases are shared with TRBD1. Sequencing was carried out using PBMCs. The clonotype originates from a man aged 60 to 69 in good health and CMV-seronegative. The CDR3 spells CASSFPGQGGTYYTF. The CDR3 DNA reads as TGTGCCAGCAGCTTCCCCGGACAGGGAGGAACGTACTACACCTTC.